Listed below are T cell receptor beta chains from one sample, sequenced in a study of blood T cell repertoires in COVID-19. Sequencing was performed with immunoSEQ multiplex PCR; in TCRdb, only in-frame clones are kept and a portion is missing. The data show 80,000 to 85,000 clones, approximately 86% seen once. Sequencing was performed on peripheral blood. The receptors originated from a woman of 80 years or more with acute or convalescent COVID-19. Both conserved end residues are part of each CDR3. The D gene is left open where the match is weak. Only some rows state a clone size, as once, few, many or a class for expanded clones.

J gene	D gene	CDR3 length	V gene	clone size	CDR3 protein	CDR3 DNA
TRBJ1-3	-	17	TRBV7-9	few	CASSPPYRDKNGNTIYF	TGTGCCAGCAGTCCCCCCTACCGGGACAAAAATGGAAACACCATATATTTT
TRBJ2-1	TRBD1	16	TRBV24-1	-	CATSDPRTGGLDEQFF	TGTGCCACCAGTGATCCTCGGACAGGGGGTCTCGATGAGCAGTTCTTC
TRBJ1-2	TRBD1	15	TRBV5-6	-	CASSSQGTGGLGYTF	TGTGCCAGCAGCTCACAGGGGACAGGGGGCCTTGGCTACACCTTC
TRBJ1-2	TRBD1	13	TRBV6-1	-	CASSEQGAYGYTF	TGTGCCAGCAGTGAACAGGGGGCCTATGGCTACACCTTC
TRBJ1-2	-	13	TRBV3-1/TRBV3-2	-	CASSLERRGGYTF	TGTGCCAGCAGCCTCGAACGAAGGGGCGGCTACACCTTC
TRBJ2-3	TRBD2	16	TRBV5-4	-	CASSSGTSGTTDTQYF	TGTGCCAGCAGCTCAGGGACTAGCGGTACCACAGATACGCAGTATTTT
TRBJ1-5	-	13	TRBV6-5	-	CASTPTGNQPQHF	TGTGCCAGCACCCCCACAGGGAATCAGCCCCAGCATTTT
TRBJ1-3	-	15	TRBV5-8	-	CASSLAPSSGNTIYF	TGTGCCAGCAGCTTGGCTCCTTCCTCTGGAAACACCATATATTTT
TRBJ1-2	-	13	TRBV10-3	once	CAISEAEGYGYTF	TGTGCCATCAGTGAGGCGGAGGGCTATGGCTACACCTTC
TRBJ1-1	-	12	TRBV2	-	CASGQPNTEAFF	TGTGCCAGTGGACAACCGAACACTGAAGCTTTCTTT
TRBJ1-3	TRBD1	15	TRBV19	-	CASSLDRYSGNTIYF	TGTGCCAGTAGTTTGGACAGGTACTCTGGAAACACCATATATTTT
TRBJ1-1	-	18	TRBV7-9	-	CASSSWTRTITLNTEAFF	TGTGCCAGCAGCTCTTGGACAAGAACCATTACCTTGAACACTGAAGCTTTCTTT
TRBJ2-3	TRBD2	17	TRBV9	-	CASSAPLAGGFTDTQYF	TGTGCCAGCAGCGCGCCCCTAGCGGGGGGATTCACAGATACGCAGTATTTT
TRBJ2-1	TRBD2	16	TRBV11-2	-	CASSPRSGAEYNEQFF	TGTGCCAGCAGCCCTAGAAGCGGGGCAGAATACAATGAGCAGTTCTTC
TRBJ2-4	-	12	TRBV5-1	few	CASSLDESVQYF	TGCGCCAGCAGCTTGGATGAGTCTGTGCAGTACTTC
TRBJ2-2	-	13	TRBV5-6	-	CASGSSHTGELFF	TGTGCCAGCGGTTCTAGCCACACCGGGGAGCTGTTTTTT
TRBJ1-3	-	12	TRBV6-1	-	CASTSGPNTIYF	TGTGCCAGCACCTCAGGCCCCAACACCATATATTTT
TRBJ1-5	-	12	TRBV7-9	once	CASSSNSEPQHF	TGTGCCAGCAGCTCCAACTCTGAGCCCCAGCATTTT
TRBJ2-4	-	13	TRBV19	-	CASSIGRSDIQYF	TGTGCCAGTAGTATTGGTAGAAGCGACATTCAGTACTTC
TRBJ1-1	TRBD1	15	TRBV5-1	-	CASKTGGAGNTEAFF	TGCGCCAGCAAGACAGGGGGCGCAGGGAACACTGAAGCTTTCTTT
TRBJ1-6	TRBD1	17	TRBV30	-	CAWSVPLSGTGVSPLHF	TGTGCCTGGAGTGTACCATTGTCGGGGACAGGGGTTTCACCCCTCCACTTT
TRBJ2-1	TRBD2	17	TRBV7-8	-	CASSLVGSGASYNEQFF	TGTGCCAGCAGCTTAGTGGGTAGCGGGGCCTCCTACAATGAGCAGTTCTTC
TRBJ2-3	TRBD2	16	TRBV11-3	-	CASSLLAGVGTDTQYF	TGTGCCAGCAGCCTGCTAGCGGGAGTAGGCACAGATACGCAGTATTTT
TRBJ1-2	TRBD1	12	TRBV30	-	CAGSGTGEGYTF	TGTGCCGGGTCCGGGACAGGGGAAGGCTACACCTTC
TRBJ2-7	TRBD2	16	TRBV28	-	CASSLWGWEGRYEQYF	TGTGCCAGCAGTTTATGGGGGTGGGAGGGTCGCTACGAGCAGTACTTC
TRBJ2-7	TRBD2	15	TRBV18	-	CASSPTSGRVNEQYF	TGTGCCAGCTCACCGACTAGCGGGAGGGTAAACGAGCAGTACTTC
TRBJ2-4	TRBD2	15	TRBV19	few	CASSSTSGETRIQYF	TGTGCCAGTAGTTCGACTAGCGGGGAAACAAGAATTCAGTACTTC
TRBJ2-2	-	13	TRBV10-3	-	CAIRGSGTGELFF	TGTGCCATTCGGGGGAGTGGCACCGGGGAGCTGTTTTTT
TRBJ1-1	TRBD1	13	TRBV2	-	CASSEQGATEAFF	TGTGCCAGCAGTGAACAGGGGGCCACTGAAGCTTTCTTT
TRBJ1-1	TRBD1	13	TRBV10-1	-	CASSVDRDTEAFF	TGCGCCAGCAGTGTTGACAGGGATACTGAAGCTTTCTTT
TRBJ2-1	-	14	TRBV21-1	-	CASTEREGYNEQFF	TGTGCCAGCACCGAGCGGGAGGGGTACAATGAGCAGTTCTTC
TRBJ1-1	TRBD1	12	TRBV5-1	-	CASRRGTGEAFF	TGCGCCAGCAGACGCGGGACAGGAGAAGCTTTCTTT
TRBJ1-2	-	13	TRBV20-1	-	CSASGGPNYGYTF	TGCAGTGCTAGTGGTGGGCCAAACTATGGCTACACCTTC
TRBJ1-2	TRBD1	13	TRBV12-3/TRBV12-4	once	CASSRGQGYGYTF	TGTGCCAGCAGCCGAGGACAGGGGTATGGCTACACCTTC
TRBJ2-2	-	13	TRBV5-6	-	CASSLTDTGELFF	TGTGCCAGCAGCTTGACGGACACCGGGGAGCTGTTTTTT
TRBJ1-1	-	15	TRBV7-2	-	CASSFPRGASTEAFF	TGTGCCAGCAGCTTCCCGCGGGGGGCGAGCACTGAAGCTTTCTTT
TRBJ2-5	-	13	TRBV5-1	-	CASSFRGAETQYF	TGCGCCAGCAGCTTCAGGGGAGCAGAGACCCAGTACTTC
TRBJ2-5	TRBD2	15	TRBV29-1	-	CSVGGVAGVRETQYF	TGCAGCGTTGGTGGGGTAGCGGGGGTCCGGGAGACCCAGTACTTC
TRBJ1-2	-	13	TRBV12-3/TRBV12-4	-	CASSFAAGYGYTF	TGTGCCAGCAGTTTTGCCGCGGGCTATGGCTACACCTTC
TRBJ1-3	-	15	TRBV5-1	-	CASSSDFSSGNTIYF	TGCGCCAGCAGCTCCGACTTCAGCTCTGGAAACACCATATATTTT
TRBJ2-3	TRBD2	16	TRBV11-3	-	CASSPRTSGSTDTQYF	TGTGCCAGCAGCCCGAGGACTAGCGGGAGCACAGATACGCAGTATTTT
TRBJ2-5	TRBD1	15	TRBV15	few	CATSIIQGARETQYF	TGTGCCACCAGCATCATACAGGGGGCGCGGGAGACCCAGTACTTC
TRBJ1-2	TRBD1	13	TRBV7-2	-	CASSLGTALGYTF	TGTGCCAGCAGCTTGGGGACAGCCCTGGGCTACACCTTC
TRBJ2-3	TRBD1	16	TRBV5-6	-	CASSLRAGGKFNTQYF	TGTGCCAGCAGCTTGAGGGCAGGGGGTAAATTTAATACGCAGTATTTT
TRBJ1-2	-	13	TRBV2	few	CASSPGESYGYTF	TGTGCCAGCAGCCCGGGGGAGAGCTATGGCTACACCTTC